Listed below are T cell receptor beta chains from one sample, sequenced in a study of regulatory T cells in long-lasting Graves disease. TCRdb re-called the multiplex PCR reads through MiXCR, storing one row per CDR3 protein. The table has 700,000 or so distinct CDR3 sequences, about 32% seen once. This sample comprised peripheral blood mononuclear cells (PBMCs), obtained when the disease was refractory, from a patient treated with antithyroid drugs. These receptors all come from a female donor with Graves disease. The CDR3 runs from the conserved cysteine through the conserved F or W. D genes are given only for firm matches. Only part of the rows carry a size: once, few, many, or a class if the clone is expanded.

clone_size: many; j_call: TRBJ2-7; d_call: TRBD1; v_call: TRBV5-5; cdr3_aa: CASSYGQGQGEQYF; cdr3_nt: TGTGCCAGCAGCTACGGACAGGGGCAGGGCGAGCAGTACTTC
clone_size: many; j_call: TRBJ1-1; d_call: .; v_call: TRBV6-5; cdr3_aa: CASSSRQNTEAFF; cdr3_nt: TGTGCCAGCAGTTCCCGACAGAACACTGAAGCTTTCTTT
clone_size: many; j_call: TRBJ1-2; d_call: .; v_call: TRBV28; cdr3_aa: CASSVFQGPNYGYTF; cdr3_nt: TGTGCCAGCAGTGTATTCCAGGGCCCGAACTATGGCTACACCTTC
clone_size: .; j_call: TRBJ1-1; d_call: .; v_call: TRBV20-1; cdr3_aa: CSARRPGRTEAFF; cdr3_nt: TGCAGTGCTAGACGTCCAGGGAGGACTGAAGCTTTCTTT
clone_size: few; j_call: TRBJ2-5; d_call: TRBD2; v_call: TRBV6-5; cdr3_aa: CASSYSTSAQQAQYF; cdr3_nt: TGTGCCAGCAGTTACTCGACTAGCGCACAACAGGCCCAGTACTTC
clone_size: .; j_call: TRBJ1-1; d_call: .; v_call: TRBV19; cdr3_aa: CASNIGVSEAFF; cdr3_nt: TGTGCCAGTAATATCGGTGTCAGTGAAGCTTTCTTT
clone_size: .; j_call: TRBJ1-4; d_call: TRBD1; v_call: TRBV30; cdr3_aa: CAWGTGISTNEKLFF; cdr3_nt: TGTGCCTGGGGGACAGGGATATCAACTAATGAAAAACTGTTTTTT
clone_size: .; j_call: TRBJ1-2; d_call: TRBD1; v_call: TRBV29-1; cdr3_aa: CSVGTGGGYGYTF; cdr3_nt: TGCAGCGTTGGGACAGGGGGCGGCTATGGCTACACCTTC
clone_size: .; j_call: TRBJ1-1; d_call: TRBD1; v_call: TRBV12-3/TRBV12-4; cdr3_aa: CASRMTEGAPAEAFF; cdr3_nt: TGTGCCAGCAGGATGACCGAGGGGGCGCCCGCTGAAGCTTTCTTT
clone_size: .; j_call: TRBJ2-7; d_call: .; v_call: TRBV7-9; cdr3_aa: CASSGQPPSAYEQYF; cdr3_nt: TGTGCCAGCAGCGGACAGCCGCCCTCGGCCTACGAGCAGTACTTC
clone_size: few; j_call: TRBJ2-7; d_call: TRBD1; v_call: TRBV28; cdr3_aa: CASSSNSGTGTYEQYF; cdr3_nt: TGTGCCAGCAGTTCCAATTCCGGGACAGGGACCTACGAGCAGTACTTC
clone_size: many; j_call: TRBJ2-2; d_call: .; v_call: TRBV12-3/TRBV12-4; cdr3_aa: CASSWRTNTGELFF; cdr3_nt: TGTGCCAGCAGTTGGCGTACTAACACCGGGGAGCTGTTTTTT
clone_size: .; j_call: TRBJ1-2; d_call: .; v_call: TRBV7-9; cdr3_aa: CASSLAEARYGYTF; cdr3_nt: TGTGCCAGCAGCTTAGCTGAGGCCCGTTATGGCTACACCTTC
clone_size: few; j_call: TRBJ1-2; d_call: .; v_call: TRBV5-1; cdr3_aa: CASSLFANYGYTF; cdr3_nt: TGCGCCAGCAGCTTGTTTGCGAACTATGGCTACACCTTC
clone_size: many; j_call: TRBJ1-6; d_call: .; v_call: TRBV20-1; cdr3_aa: CSAREADNSPLHF; cdr3_nt: TGCAGTGCTAGAGAGGCAGATAATTCACCCCTCCACTTT
clone_size: .; j_call: TRBJ2-7; d_call: TRBD2; v_call: TRBV7-9; cdr3_aa: CASSRSGGTYEQYF; cdr3_nt: TGTGCCAGCAGCCGAAGCGGGGGTACCTACGAGCAGTACTTC
clone_size: few; j_call: TRBJ2-7; d_call: TRBD2; v_call: TRBV5-1; cdr3_aa: CASSLGGGGTVQYF; cdr3_nt: TGCGCCAGCAGCTTGGGCGGCGGGGGAACCGTCCAGTACTTC
clone_size: .; j_call: TRBJ1-1; d_call: .; v_call: TRBV4-1; cdr3_aa: CASSQAGVRRMNTEAFF; cdr3_nt: TGCGCCAGCAGCCAAGCCGGGGTTCGCAGGATGAACACTGAAGCTTTCTTT
clone_size: few; j_call: TRBJ2-5; d_call: TRBD1; v_call: TRBV29-1; cdr3_aa: CSGGQGRETQYF; cdr3_nt: TGCAGCGGTGGACAGGGGCGAGAGACCCAGTACTTC
clone_size: few; j_call: TRBJ1-4; d_call: TRBD1; v_call: TRBV2; cdr3_aa: CASRVTGGATNEKLFF; cdr3_nt: TGTGCCAGCAGAGTCACAGGGGGCGCAACTAATGAAAAACTGTTTTTT
clone_size: few; j_call: TRBJ2-7; d_call: .; v_call: TRBV27; cdr3_aa: CASSLDPSGVGEQYF; cdr3_nt: TGTGCCAGCAGTTTAGACCCCTCAGGGGTAGGCGAGCAGTACTTC
clone_size: many; j_call: TRBJ1-2; d_call: .; v_call: TRBV28; cdr3_aa: CASRTTGYYGYTF; cdr3_nt: TGTGCCAGCAGGACTACAGGGTACTATGGCTACACCTTC
clone_size: few; j_call: TRBJ1-5; d_call: .; v_call: TRBV19; cdr3_aa: CASSIGGDYGNQPQHF; cdr3_nt: TGTGCCAGTAGTATAGGGGGGGATTACGGCAATCAGCCCCAGCATTTT
clone_size: few; j_call: TRBJ2-2; d_call: .; v_call: TRBV2; cdr3_aa: CASSDRGTGELFF; cdr3_nt: TGTGCCAGCAGTGACAGGGGAACCGGGGAGCTGTTTTTT
clone_size: .; j_call: TRBJ1-6; d_call: TRBD1; v_call: TRBV5-1; cdr3_aa: CASSLGQGGYNSPLHF; cdr3_nt: TGCGCCAGCAGCTTGGGACAGGGCGGCTATAATTCACCCCTCCACTTT
clone_size: few; j_call: TRBJ2-2; d_call: .; v_call: TRBV19; cdr3_aa: CASSEIGPPNTGELFF; cdr3_nt: TGTGCCAGTAGTGAAATTGGCCCACCGAACACCGGGGAGCTGTTTTTT
clone_size: few; j_call: TRBJ2-5; d_call: TRBD2; v_call: TRBV20-1; cdr3_aa: CSARGDSGKETQYF; cdr3_nt: TGCAGTGCTAGAGGGGATAGCGGGAAAGAGACCCAGTACTTC
clone_size: .; j_call: TRBJ1-1; d_call: .; v_call: TRBV7-2; cdr3_aa: CASSLASTPGGTEAFF; cdr3_nt: TGTGCCAGCAGCTTAGCCTCCACCCCCGGGGGGACTGAAGCTTTCTTT
clone_size: few; j_call: TRBJ2-7; d_call: .; v_call: TRBV19; cdr3_aa: CASSISRSYEQYF; cdr3_nt: TGTGCCAGTAGTATCTCCAGGAGCTACGAGCAGTACTTC
clone_size: .; j_call: TRBJ1-1; d_call: .; v_call: TRBV19; cdr3_aa: CASEAGANTEAFF; cdr3_nt: TGTGCCAGCGAAGCCGGCGCGAACACTGAAGCTTTCTTT
clone_size: few; j_call: TRBJ1-5; d_call: .; v_call: TRBV6-1; cdr3_aa: CASSQGRENQPQHF; cdr3_nt: TGTGCCAGCAGTCAAGGCCGGGAGAATCAGCCCCAGCATTTT
clone_size: .; j_call: TRBJ1-1; d_call: .; v_call: TRBV19; cdr3_aa: CATTLGGGFNTEAFF; cdr3_nt: TGTGCCACCACACTAGGAGGTGGGTTTAACACTGAAGCTTTCTTT
clone_size: .; j_call: TRBJ2-1; d_call: .; v_call: TRBV29-1; cdr3_aa: CSVEDRARSYNEQFF; cdr3_nt: TGCAGCGTTGAAGACAGGGCTCGGTCCTACAATGAGCAGTTCTTC
clone_size: few; j_call: TRBJ1-6; d_call: .; v_call: TRBV12-3/TRBV12-4; cdr3_aa: CASSTVAPGLGSPLHF; cdr3_nt: TGTGCCAGCAGCACGGTGGCCCCGGGACTAGGATCACCCCTCCACTTT
clone_size: .; j_call: TRBJ1-1; d_call: TRBD1; v_call: TRBV28; cdr3_aa: CASSPHRGQGRTEAFF; cdr3_nt: TGTGCCAGCAGTCCCCATAGGGGGCAGGGACGCACTGAAGCTTTCTTT
clone_size: .; j_call: TRBJ2-7; d_call: .; v_call: TRBV6-1; cdr3_aa: CASRLGSNYEQYF; cdr3_nt: TGTGCCAGCCGTCTGGGGTCAAACTACGAGCAGTACTTC
clone_size: few; j_call: TRBJ1-1; d_call: .; v_call: TRBV11-2; cdr3_aa: CASSSPQRGTEAFF; cdr3_nt: TGTGCCAGCAGCTCCCCCCAGAGAGGGACTGAAGCTTTCTTT
clone_size: .; j_call: TRBJ1-1; d_call: .; v_call: TRBV19; cdr3_aa: CASSIQGMNTETFF; cdr3_nt: TGTGCCAGTAGTATACAGGGGATGAACACTGAAACTTTCTTT
clone_size: many; j_call: TRBJ2-7; d_call: .; v_call: TRBV6-5; cdr3_aa: CASSYAGPGYEQYF; cdr3_nt: TGTGCCAGCAGTTACGCAGGCCCAGGGTACGAGCAGTACTTC
clone_size: .; j_call: TRBJ1-3; d_call: .; v_call: TRBV30; cdr3_aa: CAWTRLDTIYF; cdr3_nt: TGTGCCTGGACACGATTGGACACCATATATTTT
clone_size: .; j_call: TRBJ1-5; d_call: TRBD1; v_call: TRBV20-1; cdr3_aa: CSAPGTGGGQPQHF; cdr3_nt: TGCAGTGCTCCCGGGACAGGGGGCGGTCAGCCCCAGCATTTT
clone_size: .; j_call: TRBJ1-2; d_call: .; v_call: TRBV6-2/TRBV6-3; cdr3_aa: CASIVGLYGYTF; cdr3_nt: TGTGCCAGCATTGTGGGACTCTATGGCTACACCTTC
clone_size: .; j_call: TRBJ1-1; d_call: .; v_call: TRBV6-2/TRBV6-3; cdr3_aa: CASSYGGVQDTEAFF; cdr3_nt: TGTGCCAGCAGTTACGGGGGGGTTCAGGACACTGAAGCTTTCTTT
clone_size: many; j_call: TRBJ2-5; d_call: TRBD1; v_call: TRBV15; cdr3_aa: CATSSITGEETQYF; cdr3_nt: TGTGCCACCAGCAGCATTACAGGGGAAGAGACCCAGTACTTC
clone_size: .; j_call: TRBJ1-5; d_call: TRBD1; v_call: TRBV7-2; cdr3_aa: CASSLWGQGNQPQHF; cdr3_nt: TGTGCCAGCAGCTTATGGGGACAGGGTAATCAGCCCCAGCATTTT
clone_size: few; j_call: TRBJ1-1; d_call: TRBD1; v_call: TRBV12-3/TRBV12-4; cdr3_aa: CASSFSGQGVTEAFF; cdr3_nt: TGTGCCAGCAGTTTTTCGGGGCAGGGGGTTACTGAAGCTTTCTTT
clone_size: .; j_call: TRBJ1-3; d_call: .; v_call: TRBV6-1; cdr3_aa: CASSLLARGRVSGNTIYF; cdr3_nt: TGTGCCAGCAGTCTACTTGCCAGGGGTCGAGTCTCTGGAAACACCATATATTTT
clone_size: few; j_call: TRBJ2-2; d_call: .; v_call: TRBV3-1; cdr3_aa: CASSQGGHINTGELFF; cdr3_nt: TGTGCCAGCAGCCAAGGGGGCCATATCAACACCGGGGAGCTGTTTTTT
clone_size: .; j_call: TRBJ1-2; d_call: .; v_call: TRBV27; cdr3_aa: CASSLSGREGNGYTF; cdr3_nt: TGTGCCAGCAGTTTATCGGGCAGGGAAGGGAATGGCTACACCTTC
clone_size: few; j_call: TRBJ1-4; d_call: .; v_call: TRBV20-1; cdr3_aa: CSASYRSEEKLFF; cdr3_nt: TGCAGTGCTAGTTACAGGTCCGAGGAAAAACTGTTTTTT
clone_size: .; j_call: TRBJ2-2; d_call: TRBD1; v_call: TRBV7-6; cdr3_aa: CASSYTGTGVTGELFF; cdr3_nt: TGTGCCAGCAGCTATACCGGGACAGGGGTTACCGGGGAGCTGTTTTTT
clone_size: .; j_call: TRBJ1-1; d_call: .; v_call: TRBV6-2/TRBV6-3; cdr3_aa: CASSESLPNTEAFF; cdr3_nt: TGTGCCAGCAGTGAATCGCTGCCGAACACTGAAGCTTTCTTT
clone_size: many; j_call: TRBJ2-7; d_call: TRBD1; v_call: TRBV2; cdr3_aa: CASNAGTGIYEQYF; cdr3_nt: TGTGCCAGCAATGCCGGGACAGGGATCTACGAGCAGTACTTC
clone_size: .; j_call: TRBJ2-5; d_call: .; v_call: TRBV7-9; cdr3_aa: CASSLIENRFGQETQYF; cdr3_nt: TGTGCCAGCAGCTTAATCGAGAACAGGTTTGGCCAAGAGACCCAGTACTTC
clone_size: few; j_call: TRBJ1-5; d_call: .; v_call: TRBV19; cdr3_aa: CASSRNTVSNQPQHF; cdr3_nt: TGTGCCAGTAGTAGAAACACCGTTAGCAATCAGCCCCAGCATTTT
clone_size: .; j_call: TRBJ2-2; d_call: TRBD2; v_call: TRBV5-4; cdr3_aa: CASSPAAGGPTGELFF; cdr3_nt: TGTGCCAGCAGCCCAGCAGCGGGAGGGCCCACCGGGGAGCTGTTTTTT
clone_size: .; j_call: TRBJ2-1; d_call: .; v_call: TRBV5-1; cdr3_aa: CASSLSDSNEQFF; cdr3_nt: TGCGCCAGCAGCTTGTCAGACTCTAATGAGCAGTTCTTC